A selection of T cell receptor beta chains follows, all from one sample in a study of T cells in Graves' hyperthyroidism and ophthalmopathy. Each CDR3 protein gets one entry after TCRdb re-called the multiplex PCR reads with MiXCR. The sample consists of about 250,000 distinct CDR3 sequences, approximately 25% of them appearing once. The sequenced material came from blood. These receptors all stem from a woman in her thirties or forties with Graves' ophthalmopathy. The CDR3 runs from the conserved cysteine through the conserved F or W. A D gene is named only where the DNA matches it firmly. Clone sizes are given selectively: once, few, many, or a class where the clone is expanded.

J: TRBJ1-1
D: -
V: TRBV7-9
size: many
DNA: TGTGCCACCGACAGTTTCACTGAAGCTTTCTTT
CDR3: CATDSFTEAFF

J: TRBJ1-1
D: TRBD1
V: TRBV12-3/TRBV12-4
size: once
DNA: TGTGCCAGCAAGAGGGCCGGGACAGTGAACACTGAAGCTTTCTTT
CDR3: CASKRAGTVNTEAFF

J: TRBJ1-2
D: -
V: TRBV6-5
size: many
DNA: TGTGCCAGCAGTTACTATAGGGCTGGCTATGGCTACACCTTC
CDR3: CASSYYRAGYGYTF

J: TRBJ2-7
D: -
V: TRBV28
size: many
DNA: TGTGCCAGCAGTTTAGGAGGGCGCATCAACTCCTACGAGCAGTACTTC
CDR3: CASSLGGRINSYEQYF

J: TRBJ2-7
D: -
V: TRBV18
size: once
DNA: TGTGCCAGCTCACCAACGGGGGTCCGGGACGAGCAGTACTTC
CDR3: CASSPTGVRDEQYF

J: TRBJ1-2
D: -
V: TRBV19
size: many
DNA: TGTGCCAGTAGGCACCCAACGGGGATGATCGGCTACACCTTC
CDR3: CASRHPTGMIGYTF

J: TRBJ2-7
D: -
V: TRBV2
size: -
DNA: TGTGCCAGCAGTTACGGGGACGGAGCCTACGAGCAGTACTTC
CDR3: CASSYGDGAYEQYF

J: TRBJ1-1
D: TRBD1
V: TRBV18
size: -
DNA: TGTGCCAGCTCACCACGACAGGGGATAGGTAACACTGAAGCTTTCTTT
CDR3: CASSPRQGIGNTEAFF

J: TRBJ1-1
D: -
V: TRBV5-1
size: many
DNA: TGCGCCAGCAGCCCCCGGGACCTGAACACTGAAGCTTTCTTT
CDR3: CASSPRDLNTEAFF

J: TRBJ2-7
D: TRBD1
V: TRBV27
size: many
DNA: TGTGCCAGCAGTTGGGGACAGGGGAGCTCCTACGAGCAGTACTTC
CDR3: CASSWGQGSSYEQYF

J: TRBJ2-7
D: TRBD1
V: TRBV7-2
size: -
DNA: TGTGCCAGCAGCCATATCGGGGGACAGGGAGGCGAGCAGTACTTC
CDR3: CASSHIGGQGGEQYF

J: TRBJ2-7
D: -
V: TRBV25-1
size: many
DNA: TGTGCCAGCAGTGAATACTACGAGCAGTACTTC
CDR3: CASSEYYEQYF

J: TRBJ2-7
D: TRBD2
V: TRBV28
size: many
DNA: TGTGCCAGCAGTGTAAGCGGGAGTCCCTTCTACGAGCAGTACTTC
CDR3: CASSVSGSPFYEQYF

J: TRBJ2-2
D: -
V: TRBV28
size: many
DNA: TGTGCCAGCAGGGCGGGAAGGGGCAACACCGGGGAGCTGTTTTTT
CDR3: CASRAGRGNTGELFF

J: TRBJ1-5
D: -
V: TRBV27
size: many
DNA: TGTGCCAGCAGCTCGGCAACCTATCAGCCCCAGCATTTT
CDR3: CASSSATYQPQHF

J: TRBJ2-5
D: TRBD2
V: TRBV7-7
size: -
DNA: TGTGCTAGCAGCTTAGACCCGGGACTAGCGGGTATAGAGACCCTGTACTTC
CDR3: CASSLDPGLAGIETLYF

J: TRBJ2-2
D: TRBD1
V: TRBV12-3/TRBV12-4
size: -
DNA: TGTGCCAGCAGTTTTGGCGGGACAGGGTCGAACACCGGGGAGCTGTTTTTT
CDR3: CASSFGGTGSNTGELFF

J: TRBJ2-5
D: TRBD1
V: TRBV12-3/TRBV12-4
size: many
DNA: TGTGCCAGCAGCGCACCGACAGGGGTCAATCAAGAGACCCAGTACTTC
CDR3: CASSAPTGVNQETQYF

J: TRBJ2-7
D: TRBD1
V: TRBV7-2
size: many
DNA: TGTGCCAGCAGTCGGGACAGGGCATCCTCCTACGAGCAGTACTTC
CDR3: CASSRDRASSYEQYF

J: TRBJ2-7
D: TRBD1
V: TRBV19
size: many
DNA: TGTGCCAGTAGTACAGGACAGGGGGCATCCTACGAGCAGTACTTC
CDR3: CASSTGQGASYEQYF

J: TRBJ2-5
D: -
V: TRBV4-1
size: many
DNA: TGCGCCAGCAGCCAAGTAGGGGTATCAGAAGAGACCCAGTACTTC
CDR3: CASSQVGVSEETQYF